This T cell receptor beta chain derives from a study of T cells in Graves' hyperthyroidism and ophthalmopathy. Regions amplified from RNA transcripts were the TCR beta CDR3 regions. The HTBI primer set served for first-round RT-PCR of the TCR CDR3. Using its own MiXCR run on the multiplex PCR reads, TCRdb lists one record per CDR3 protein. The repertoire has around 500,000 distinct CDR3 sequences, about 15% of them found once; the top ten carry 29%. The CDR3 runs 15 residues. Trimming removed 5 bases from V and 9 bases from J; junction bases left unmatched: 8. Germline V lookup: CDR1 PRHDT, CDR2 FYEKMQ (reference sequence).

The specimen was blood. This receptor was taken from a woman aged 25-40 years with Graves' ophthalmopathy. This rearrangement joins TRBV13 to TRBJ2-4, with 12 positions matching TRBD2. The CDR3 sequence: CASSTLAGGPSIQYF. The CDR3 DNA reads as TGTGCCAGCAGCACCCTAGCGGGAGGGCCTAGCATTCAGTACTTC.